This note documents a single TCR beta chain sequence. In the original analysis: Reference gene primer amplification yielded estimated nucleated cell counts. TCRdb keeps only in-frame clones here, not all; method: immunoSEQ multiplex PCR. V, J and clone size derive from that table, while D and trimming were established from the DNA sequence. The sample has around 140,000 clones, approximately 90% seen once; the top ten hold 25% to 35%. The data were obtained in a study of blood T cell repertoires in COVID-19. Study summary: The origin of the acute and convalescent COVID-19 samples was the United States, Italy and Spain. PBMCs, B-cell-depleted T cells, or T cells were the source of the cDNA or gDNA that made up the material.

Germline V gene sequence: CDR1 SGHVS, CDR2 FNYEAQ. This CDR3 region has 15 residues. Germline trimming cut 1 base from V and 3 bases from J; bases unmatched to any gene: 3. Source material: peripheral blood. This chain joins TRBV7-6 and TRBJ2-3, with 8 bases identical to TRBD2. This clonotype was obtained from a human donor in a cohort sampled during active COVID-19. Here the CDR3 DNA reads TGTGCCAGCAGCTTAGGCGGGGGGAGGACAGATACGCAGTATTTT. Residues: CASSLGGGRTDTQYF.